A selection of T cell receptor beta chains follows, all from one sample in a study of shared clonotypes between healthy human individuals. Using immunoSEQ multiplex PCR, the repertoire was profiled, and TCRdb retains in-frame clones only, with some absent. The profile covers about 1.5 million clones, with around 98% appearing a single time and about 0.42% taken by the ten largest. The sample was naive CD4+ T cells sorted from blood. These receptors came from a man younger than 45 in good health. CDR3s include the opening cysteine and the closing phenylalanine or tryptophan. A D gene is named only where the DNA matches it firmly. Clone size appears in some rows only: once, few, many, or a class for an expanded clone.

TRBJ1-4,16,-,TRBV29-1,-,TGCAGCGCCTCCCTCGGGATTATCCCAACTAATGAAAAACTGTTTTTT,CSASLGIIPTNEKLFF
TRBJ2-2,16,TRBD2,TRBV7-6,-,TGTGCCAGCAGCTTAGGGGCGGGAGCGGGCACCGGGGAGCTGTTTTTT,CASSLGAGAGTGELFF
TRBJ1-1,15,TRBD1,TRBV7-8,-,TGTGCCAGCAGCGCAAACAGGGGAGTGTGGACTGAAGCTTTCTTT,CASSANRGVWTEAFF
TRBJ2-1,14,TRBD2,TRBV15,-,TGTGCCACCAGCGGACTAGCGGGGGACAATGAGCAGTTCTTC,CATSGLAGDNEQFF
TRBJ2-7,13,-,TRBV15,-,TGTGCCACCAGTATCCAGGGAGACTACGAGCAGTACTTC,CATSIQGDYEQYF
TRBJ2-2,18,TRBD2,TRBV5-4,-,TGTGCCAGCAGCTTGGGCCTTCTCGCGGGAGGATCCACCGGGGAGCTGTTTTTT,CASSLGLLAGGSTGELFF
TRBJ2-2,14,TRBD2,TRBV28,-,TGTGCCAGCTTTCGGACTAGCAGGAGCGGGGAGCTGTTTTTT,CASFRTSRSGELFF
TRBJ1-1,16,-,TRBV14,once,TGTGCCAGCAGCCAAGAATTAGCCTTACTGAACACTGAAGCTTTCTTT,CASSQELALLNTEAFF
TRBJ2-1,13,-,TRBV4-3,-,TGCGCCAGCAGCCAGACAAGACTAAATGAGCAGTTCTTC,CASSQTRLNEQFF
TRBJ2-2,16,TRBD2,TRBV9,once,TGTGCCAGCAGCCTCCGGACTAGCGGGACCACCGGGGAGCTGTTTTTT,CASSLRTSGTTGELFF